This T cell receptor (beta chain) originates from a study of shared clonotypes between healthy human individuals. Study summary: Aged 18 to 49, the donors were a couple of women and three men. Whole-study results and caveats: An expected dependence of interdonor clonotype sharing on sequencing depth was noted.

The V gene's germline CDR1 is MDHEN and CDR2 SYDVKM. Trimming removed 6 bases at V and 2 bases at J, with 17 bases between. The CDR3 runs to 17 residues. This clone was seen a single time. As yet, its antigen is unknown. Researchers partitioned CD4+ cells into CD45RA+ naive and CD45RA-negative memory subsets. Deep level was the assay's run setting. Produced via immunoSEQ multiplex PCR; TCRdb's table is partial and in-frame only. The sample includes about 2.3 million clones, over 85% of them seen just once. The origin of this receptor is a man aged 18 to 29 in good health. Some clones in this sample may be carry-over from other donors' samples. The chain is built from TRBV28 and TRBJ2-6; D is unresolved. The source material was naive CD4+ T cells from PBMCs. Subset indicated: CD45RA+ positively selected. CDR3 loop: CASSSHWLGPGANVLTF. In DNA form, the CDR3 reads TGTGCCAGCAGCTCGCACTGGCTCGGGCCTGGGGCCAACGTCCTGACTTTC.